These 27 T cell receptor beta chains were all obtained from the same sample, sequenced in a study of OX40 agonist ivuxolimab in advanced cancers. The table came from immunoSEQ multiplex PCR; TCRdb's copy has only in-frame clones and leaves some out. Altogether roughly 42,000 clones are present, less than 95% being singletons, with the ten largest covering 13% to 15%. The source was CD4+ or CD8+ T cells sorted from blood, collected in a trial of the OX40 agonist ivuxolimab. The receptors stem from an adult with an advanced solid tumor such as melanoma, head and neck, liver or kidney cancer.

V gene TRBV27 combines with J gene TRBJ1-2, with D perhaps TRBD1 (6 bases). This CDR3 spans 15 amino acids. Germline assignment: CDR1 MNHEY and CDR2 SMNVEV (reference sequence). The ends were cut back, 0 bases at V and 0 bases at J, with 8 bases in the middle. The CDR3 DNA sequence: TGTGCCAGCAGTTTATCGGACAGAGCTAACTATGGCTACACCTTC. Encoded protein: CASSLSDRANYGYTF.

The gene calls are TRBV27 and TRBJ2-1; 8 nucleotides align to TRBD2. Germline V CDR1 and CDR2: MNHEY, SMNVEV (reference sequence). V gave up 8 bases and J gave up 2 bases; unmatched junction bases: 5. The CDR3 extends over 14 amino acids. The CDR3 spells CASSIAGTYNEQFF. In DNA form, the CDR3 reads TGTGCCAGCTCTATAGCGGGAACCTACAATGAGCAGTTCTTC.

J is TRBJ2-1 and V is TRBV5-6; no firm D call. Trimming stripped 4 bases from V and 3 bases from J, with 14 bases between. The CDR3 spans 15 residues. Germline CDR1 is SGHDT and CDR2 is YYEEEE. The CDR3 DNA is TGTGCCAGCAGCCCCTTGGGCGGCAACTACAATGAGCAGTTCTTC. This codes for CASSPLGGNYNEQFF.

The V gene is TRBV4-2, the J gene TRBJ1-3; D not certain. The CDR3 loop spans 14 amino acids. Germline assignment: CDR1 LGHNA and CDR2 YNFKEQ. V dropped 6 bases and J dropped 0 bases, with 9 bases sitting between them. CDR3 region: CASRDGISGNTIYF. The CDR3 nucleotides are TGTGCCAGCAGGGATGGGATCTCTGGAAACACCATATATTTT.

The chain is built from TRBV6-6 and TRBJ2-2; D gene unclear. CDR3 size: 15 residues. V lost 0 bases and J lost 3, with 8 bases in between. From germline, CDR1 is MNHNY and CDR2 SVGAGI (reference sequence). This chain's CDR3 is CASSYSMGHTGELFF. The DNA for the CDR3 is TGTGCCAGCAGTTACTCGATGGGCCACACCGGGGAGCTGTTTTTT.

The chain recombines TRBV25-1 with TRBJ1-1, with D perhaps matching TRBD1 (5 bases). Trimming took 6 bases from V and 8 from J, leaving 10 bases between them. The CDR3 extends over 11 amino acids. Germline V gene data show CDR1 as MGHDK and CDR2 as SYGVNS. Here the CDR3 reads CASRRGGEAFF. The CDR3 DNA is TGTGCCAGCAGGCGGGGGGGGGAAGCTTTCTTT.

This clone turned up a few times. The CDR3 here is CAWSQGRGTEAFF. The CDR3 DNA sequence: TGTGCCTGGAGTCAGGGGAGGGGGACTGAAGCTTTCTTT. The V and J genes are TRBV30 and TRBJ1-1; perhaps TRBD1 as D (6 bases). With 2 bases removed from V and 5 bases from J, the gap between germline ends came to 12 bases. CDR3 length: 13 amino acids. Per germline, CDR1 GTSNPN and CDR2 SVGIG (reference sequence).

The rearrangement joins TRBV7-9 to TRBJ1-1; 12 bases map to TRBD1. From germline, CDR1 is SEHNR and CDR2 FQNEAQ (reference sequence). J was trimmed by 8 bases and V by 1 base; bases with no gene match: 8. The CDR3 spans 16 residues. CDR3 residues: CASSLDGTGGSEEAFF. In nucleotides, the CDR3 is TGTGCCAGCAGCTTAGATGGGACAGGGGGCTCAGAGGAAGCTTTCTTT.

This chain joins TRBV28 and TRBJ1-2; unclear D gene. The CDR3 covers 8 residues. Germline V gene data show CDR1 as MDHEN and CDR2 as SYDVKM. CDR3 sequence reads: CASGGYTF. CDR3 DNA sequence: TGTGCGAGCGGGGGCTACACCTTC.

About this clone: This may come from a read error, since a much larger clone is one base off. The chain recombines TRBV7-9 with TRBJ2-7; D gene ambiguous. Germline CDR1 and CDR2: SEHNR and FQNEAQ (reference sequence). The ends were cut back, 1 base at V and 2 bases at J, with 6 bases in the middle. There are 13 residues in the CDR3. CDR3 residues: CASSLGVAYEQYF. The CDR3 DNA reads TGTGCCAGCAGCTTAGGGGTAGCCTACGAGCAGTACTTC.

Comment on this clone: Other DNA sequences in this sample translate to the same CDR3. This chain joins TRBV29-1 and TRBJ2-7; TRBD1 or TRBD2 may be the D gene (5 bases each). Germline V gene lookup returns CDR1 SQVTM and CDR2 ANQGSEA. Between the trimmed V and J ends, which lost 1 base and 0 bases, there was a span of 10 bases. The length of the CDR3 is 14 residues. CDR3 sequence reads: CSVEGGESSYEQYF. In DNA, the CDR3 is TGCAGCGTTGAAGGAGGGGAAAGCTCCTACGAGCAGTACTTC.

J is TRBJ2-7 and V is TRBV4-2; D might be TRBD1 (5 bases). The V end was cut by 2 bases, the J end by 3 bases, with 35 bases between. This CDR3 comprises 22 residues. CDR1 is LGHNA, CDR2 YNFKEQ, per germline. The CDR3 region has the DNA TGTGCCAGCAGCCAAACCGATTCTCCACACACAGGAATCCCTCTAAACATCTACGAGCAGTACTTC. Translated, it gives CASSQTDSPHTGIPLNIYEQYF.

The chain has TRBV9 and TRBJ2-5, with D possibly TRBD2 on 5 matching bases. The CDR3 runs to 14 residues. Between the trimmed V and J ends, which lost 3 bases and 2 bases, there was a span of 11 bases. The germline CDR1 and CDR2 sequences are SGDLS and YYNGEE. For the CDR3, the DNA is TGTGCCAGCAGCGGAGGCGGGTCTCAAGAGACCCAGTACTTC. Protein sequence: CASSGGGSQETQYF.

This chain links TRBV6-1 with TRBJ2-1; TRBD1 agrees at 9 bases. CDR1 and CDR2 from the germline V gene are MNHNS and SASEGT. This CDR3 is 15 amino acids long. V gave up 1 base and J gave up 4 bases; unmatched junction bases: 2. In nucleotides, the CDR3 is TGTGCCAGCAGTGAAGGGACAGGGGCTTACAATGAGCAGTTCTTC. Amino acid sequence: CASSEGTGAYNEQFF.

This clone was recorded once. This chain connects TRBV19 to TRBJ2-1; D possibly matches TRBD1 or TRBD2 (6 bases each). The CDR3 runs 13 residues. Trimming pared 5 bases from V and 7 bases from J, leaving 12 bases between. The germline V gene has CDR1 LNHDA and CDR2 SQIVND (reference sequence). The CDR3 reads CASSQGGPNEQFF. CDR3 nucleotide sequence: TGTGCCAGTAGTCAAGGGGGGCCGAATGAGCAGTTCTTC.

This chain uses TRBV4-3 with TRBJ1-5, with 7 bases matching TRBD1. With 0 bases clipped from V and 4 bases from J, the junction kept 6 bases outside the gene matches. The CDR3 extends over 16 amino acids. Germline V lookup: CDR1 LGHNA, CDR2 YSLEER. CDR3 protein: CASSQDWGQINQPQHF. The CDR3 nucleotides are TGCGCCAGCAGCCAAGATTGGGGACAGATAAATCAGCCCCAGCATTTT.

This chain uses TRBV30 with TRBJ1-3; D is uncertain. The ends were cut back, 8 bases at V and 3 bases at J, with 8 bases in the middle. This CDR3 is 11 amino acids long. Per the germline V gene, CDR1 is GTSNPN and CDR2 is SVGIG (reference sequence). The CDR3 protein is CAHRRGNTIYF. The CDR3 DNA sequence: TGTGCCCATAGGCGTGGAAACACCATATATTTT.

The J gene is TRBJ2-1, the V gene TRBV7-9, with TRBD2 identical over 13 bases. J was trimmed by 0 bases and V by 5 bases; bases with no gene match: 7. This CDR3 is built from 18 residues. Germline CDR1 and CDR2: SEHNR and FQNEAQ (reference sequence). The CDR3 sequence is CASSELAGGGSSYNEQFF. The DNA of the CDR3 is TGTGCCAGCAGCGAACTAGCGGGAGGGGGAAGCTCCTACAATGAGCAGTTCTTC.

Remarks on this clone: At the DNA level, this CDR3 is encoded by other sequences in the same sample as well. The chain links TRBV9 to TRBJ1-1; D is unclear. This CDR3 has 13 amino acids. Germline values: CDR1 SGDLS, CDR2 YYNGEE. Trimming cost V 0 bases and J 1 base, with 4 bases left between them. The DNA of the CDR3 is TGTGCCAGCAGCGTAGGGAAGAACACTGAAGCTTTCTTT. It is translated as CASSVGKNTEAFF.

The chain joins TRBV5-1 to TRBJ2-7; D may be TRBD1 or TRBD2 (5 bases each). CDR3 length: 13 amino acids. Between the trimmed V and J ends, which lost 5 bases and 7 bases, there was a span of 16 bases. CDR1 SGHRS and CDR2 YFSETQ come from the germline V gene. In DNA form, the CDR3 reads TGCGCCAGCAGTCGGGACCCAACTCCTGAGCAGTACTTC. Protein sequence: CASSRDPTPEQYF.

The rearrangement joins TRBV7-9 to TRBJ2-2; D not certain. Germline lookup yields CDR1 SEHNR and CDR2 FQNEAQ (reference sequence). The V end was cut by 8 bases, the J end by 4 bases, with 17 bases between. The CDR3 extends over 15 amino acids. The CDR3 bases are TGTGCCAGCGGTCCGTCGGTCACTCTCACCGGGGAGCTGTTTTTT. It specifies CASGPSVTLTGELFF.

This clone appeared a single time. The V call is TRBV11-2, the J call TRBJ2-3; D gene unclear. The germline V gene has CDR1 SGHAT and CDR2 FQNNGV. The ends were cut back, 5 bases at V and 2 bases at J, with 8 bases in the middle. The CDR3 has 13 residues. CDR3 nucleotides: TGTGCCAGCAGCCAGTCCAACACAGATACGCAGTATTTT. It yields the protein CASSQSNTDTQYF.

CDR3 bases: TGTGCCAGCAGCTCACAGGGCCTTGGGAATCAGCCCCAGCATTTT. This codes for CASSSQGLGNQPQHF. The chain combines TRBV25-1 with TRBJ1-5, with D maybe TRBD1 (6 bases). The CDR3 has 15 amino acids. V was shortened by 6 bases and J by 4 bases, with 16 bases between the two germline ends. The germline CDR1 and CDR2 sequences are MGHDK and SYGVNS.

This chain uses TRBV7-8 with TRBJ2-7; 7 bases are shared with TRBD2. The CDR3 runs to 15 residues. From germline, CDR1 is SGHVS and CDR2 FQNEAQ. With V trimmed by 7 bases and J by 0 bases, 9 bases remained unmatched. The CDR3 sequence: CASTVRGSSSYEQYF. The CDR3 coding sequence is TGTGCCAGCACCGTACGCGGGAGTAGCTCCTACGAGCAGTACTTC.

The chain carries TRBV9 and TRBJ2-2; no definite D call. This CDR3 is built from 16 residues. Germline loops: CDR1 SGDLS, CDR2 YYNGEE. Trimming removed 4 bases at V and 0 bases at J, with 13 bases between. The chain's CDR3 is CASSPTGVANTGELFF. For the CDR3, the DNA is TGTGCCAGCAGCCCAACTGGAGTGGCGAACACCGGGGAGCTGTTTTTT.

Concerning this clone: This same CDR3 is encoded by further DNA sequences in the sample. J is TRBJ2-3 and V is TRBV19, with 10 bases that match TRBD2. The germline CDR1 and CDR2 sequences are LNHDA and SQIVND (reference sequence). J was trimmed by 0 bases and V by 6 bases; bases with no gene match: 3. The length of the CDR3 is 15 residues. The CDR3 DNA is TGTGCCAGTAGCCCACTAGCGGGAAGCACAGATACGCAGTATTTT. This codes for CASSPLAGSTDTQYF. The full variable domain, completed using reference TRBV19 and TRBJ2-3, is DGGITQSPKYLFRKEGQNVTLSCEQNLNHDAMYWYRQDPGQGLRLIYYSQIVNDFQKGDIAEGYSVSREKKESFPLTVTSAQKNPTAFYLCASSPLAGSTDTQYFGPGTRLTVL.

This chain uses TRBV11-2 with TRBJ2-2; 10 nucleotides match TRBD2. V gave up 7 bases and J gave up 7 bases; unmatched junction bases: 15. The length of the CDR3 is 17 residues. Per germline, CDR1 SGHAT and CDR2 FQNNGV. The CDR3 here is CASNLGPLAGVNGELFF. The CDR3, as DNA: TGTGCCAGCAACTTGGGACCTCTAGCGGGAGTCAACGGGGAGCTGTTTTTT.